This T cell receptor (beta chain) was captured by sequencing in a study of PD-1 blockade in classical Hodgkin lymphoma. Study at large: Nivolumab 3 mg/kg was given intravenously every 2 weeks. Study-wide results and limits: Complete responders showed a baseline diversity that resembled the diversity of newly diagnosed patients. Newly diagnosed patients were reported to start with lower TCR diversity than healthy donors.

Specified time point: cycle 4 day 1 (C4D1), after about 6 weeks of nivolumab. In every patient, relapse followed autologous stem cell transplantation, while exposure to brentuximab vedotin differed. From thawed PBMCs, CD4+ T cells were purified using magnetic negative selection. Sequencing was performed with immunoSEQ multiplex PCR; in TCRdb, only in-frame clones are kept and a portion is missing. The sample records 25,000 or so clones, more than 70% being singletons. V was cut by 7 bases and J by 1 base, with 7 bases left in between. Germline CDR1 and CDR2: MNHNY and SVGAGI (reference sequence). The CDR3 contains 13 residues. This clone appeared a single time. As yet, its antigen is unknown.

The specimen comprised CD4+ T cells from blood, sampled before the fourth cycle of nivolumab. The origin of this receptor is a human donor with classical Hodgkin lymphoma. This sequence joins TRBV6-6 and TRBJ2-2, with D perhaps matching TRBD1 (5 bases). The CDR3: CASTRGNTGELFF. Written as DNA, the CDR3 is TGTGCCAGCACAAGGGGGAACACCGGGGAGCTGTTTTTT.